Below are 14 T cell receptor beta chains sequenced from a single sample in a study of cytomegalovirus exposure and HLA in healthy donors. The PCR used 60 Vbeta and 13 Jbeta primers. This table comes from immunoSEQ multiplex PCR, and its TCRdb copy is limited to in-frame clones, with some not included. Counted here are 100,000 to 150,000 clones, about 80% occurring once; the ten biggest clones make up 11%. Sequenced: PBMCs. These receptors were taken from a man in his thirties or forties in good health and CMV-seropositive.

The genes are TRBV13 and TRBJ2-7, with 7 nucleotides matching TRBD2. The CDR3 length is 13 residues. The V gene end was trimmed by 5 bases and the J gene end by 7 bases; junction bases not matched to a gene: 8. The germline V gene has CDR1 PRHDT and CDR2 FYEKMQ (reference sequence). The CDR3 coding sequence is TGTGCCAGCAGCAACGCGGGGGTTTCGGAGCAGTACTTC. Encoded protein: CASSNAGVSEQYF. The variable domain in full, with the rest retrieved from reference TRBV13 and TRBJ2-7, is AAGVIQSPRHLIKEKRETATLKCYPIPRHDTVYWYQQGPGQDPQFLISFYEKMQSDKGSIPDRFSAQQFSDYHSELNMSSLELGDSALYFCASSNAGVSEQYFGPGTRLTVT.

The CDR3: CASSLAAVRAYGYTF. The CDR3 DNA sequence: TGTGCCAGCAGCTTGGCGGCAGTGAGGGCCTATGGCTACACCTTC. This chain connects TRBV5-5 to TRBJ1-2; D not resolved. V was cut by 0 bases and J by 4 bases, with 13 bases left in between. This CDR3 region has 15 residues. From germline, CDR1 is SGHKS and CDR2 YYEKEE (reference sequence).

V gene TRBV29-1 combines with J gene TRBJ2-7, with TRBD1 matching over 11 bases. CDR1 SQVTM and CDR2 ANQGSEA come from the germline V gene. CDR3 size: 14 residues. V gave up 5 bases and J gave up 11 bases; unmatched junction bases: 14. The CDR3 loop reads CSVRGRTGGLGEYF. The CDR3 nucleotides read TGCAGCGTTCGTGGTCGGACAGGGGGCCTGGGGGAGTACTTC.

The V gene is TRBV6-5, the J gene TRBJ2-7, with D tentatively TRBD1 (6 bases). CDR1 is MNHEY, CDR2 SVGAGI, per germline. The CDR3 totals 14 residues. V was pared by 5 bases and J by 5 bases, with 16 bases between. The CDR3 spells CASSPRTVRDEQYF. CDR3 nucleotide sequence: TGTGCCAGCAGTCCCAGGACAGTCCGTGACGAGCAGTACTTC.

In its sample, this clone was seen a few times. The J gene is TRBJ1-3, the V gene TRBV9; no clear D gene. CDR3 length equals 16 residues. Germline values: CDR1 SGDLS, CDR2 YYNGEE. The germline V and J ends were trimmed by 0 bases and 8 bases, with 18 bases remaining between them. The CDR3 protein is CASSVALSGRADTIYF. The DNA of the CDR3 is TGTGCCAGCAGCGTAGCCCTGAGCGGAAGGGCGGACACCATATATTTT.

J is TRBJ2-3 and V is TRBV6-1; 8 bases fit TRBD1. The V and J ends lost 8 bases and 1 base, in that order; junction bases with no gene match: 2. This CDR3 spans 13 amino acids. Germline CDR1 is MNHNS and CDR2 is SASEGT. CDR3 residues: CASETGGTDTQYF. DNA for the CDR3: TGTGCCAGCGAGACAGGGGGCACAGATACGCAGTATTTT.

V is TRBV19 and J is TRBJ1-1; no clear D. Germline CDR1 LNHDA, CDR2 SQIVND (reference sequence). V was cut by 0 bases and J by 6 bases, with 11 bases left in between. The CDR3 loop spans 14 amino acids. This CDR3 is CASSIDRWGAEAFF. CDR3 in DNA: TGTGCCAGTAGTATAGATCGGTGGGGAGCTGAAGCTTTCTTT.

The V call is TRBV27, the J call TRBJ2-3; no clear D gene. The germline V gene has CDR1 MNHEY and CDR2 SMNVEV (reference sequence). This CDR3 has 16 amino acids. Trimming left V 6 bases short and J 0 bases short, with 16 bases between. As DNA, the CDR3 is TGTGCCAGCAGCCTTGGCGGCTATTATAGCACAGATACGCAGTATTTT. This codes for CASSLGGYYSTDTQYF.

The CDR3 DNA reads TGCGCCAGCAGCTTGGGGGTACAGCAGAGCTCTGGAAACACCATATATTTT. This sequence encodes CASSLGVQQSSGNTIYF. This chain uses TRBV5-1 with TRBJ1-3; D not certain. Germline V lookup: CDR1 SGHRS, CDR2 YFSETQ. With 0 bases removed from V and 0 bases from J, the gap between germline ends came to 13 bases. The CDR3 loop spans 17 amino acids.

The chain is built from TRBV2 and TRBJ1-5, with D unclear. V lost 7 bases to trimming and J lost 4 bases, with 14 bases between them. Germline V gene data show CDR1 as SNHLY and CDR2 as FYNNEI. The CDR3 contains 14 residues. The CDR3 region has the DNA TGTGCCAGCACGCGCAGCGGTAGGAATCAGCCCCAGCATTTT. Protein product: CASTRSGRNQPQHF.

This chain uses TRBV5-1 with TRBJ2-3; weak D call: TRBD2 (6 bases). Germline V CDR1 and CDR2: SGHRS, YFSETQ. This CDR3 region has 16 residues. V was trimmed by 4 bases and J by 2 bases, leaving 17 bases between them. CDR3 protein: CASSARRVAATDTQYF. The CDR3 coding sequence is TGCGCCAGCAGCGCCCGGAGGGTAGCGGCCACAGATACGCAGTATTTT.

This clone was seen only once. CDR3 sequence reads: CASSLAGGADTQYF. DNA of the CDR3: TGTGCCAGCAGCTTAGCGGGAGGAGCAGATACGCAGTATTTT. The chain carries TRBV7-6 and TRBJ2-3; D might be TRBD2 (6 bases). V lost 0 bases and J lost 4, with 8 bases in between. This CDR3 is built from 14 residues. The germline CDR1 and CDR2 sequences are SGHVS and FNYEAQ. The full variable domain, its missing parts supplied by reference TRBV7-6 and TRBJ2-3, is GAGVSQSPRYKVTKRGQDVALRCDPISGHVSLYWYRQALGQGPEFLTYFNYEAQQDKSGLPNDRFSAERPEGSISTLTIQRTEQRDSAMYRCASSLAGGADTQYFGPGTRLTVL.

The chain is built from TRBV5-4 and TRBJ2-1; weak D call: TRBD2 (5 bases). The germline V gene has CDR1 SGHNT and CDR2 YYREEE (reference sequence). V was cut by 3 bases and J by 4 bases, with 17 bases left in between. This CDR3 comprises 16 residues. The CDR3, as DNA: TGTGCCAGCAGCTCGGGATCACCCCGTTTATACAATGAGCAGTTCTTC. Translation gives CASSSGSPRLYNEQFF.

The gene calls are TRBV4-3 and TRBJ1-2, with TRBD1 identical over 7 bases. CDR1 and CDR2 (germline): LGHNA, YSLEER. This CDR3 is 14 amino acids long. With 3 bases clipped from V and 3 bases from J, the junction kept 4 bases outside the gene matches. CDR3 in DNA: TGCGCCAGCAGCCATCTAGGGGGCTACTATGGCTACACCTTC. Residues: CASSHLGGYYGYTF.